This entry lists 23 T cell receptor beta chains sequenced from one sample in a study of T cells in localized non-small cell lung cancer (dated by TCRdb to about 2020). Library preparation employed the immunoSEQ multiplex PCR assay. TCRdb stores this immuneACCESS table with in-frame sequences only. Part of the clones is absent; in the studies checked, under half of the shortfall reflects unresolved V genes, and no reason is known for the rest. Here the sample has some 64,000 clones; 85% to 90% occur a single time. Approximately 2% of the sample is held by the ten biggest clonotypes. The sample consisted of peripheral blood, taken before any cancer treatment. These receptors originate from a woman aged 35 to 70 with stage I lung adenocarcinoma.

The rearrangement uses TRBV5-1 and TRBJ1-4; no clear D. Germline values: CDR1 SGHRS, CDR2 YFSETQ. This CDR3 comprises 17 residues. V shed 4 bases and J shed 1 base, with 17 bases lying between them. CDR3 DNA sequence: TGCGCCAGCAGCACTGGGAGGCCTCCGGGAACTAATGAAAAACTGTTTTTT. Protein sequence: CASSTGRPPGTNEKLFF.

The chain has TRBV5-6 and TRBJ2-3; TRBD1 might be the D (6 bases). The V gene's germline CDR1 is SGHDT and CDR2 YYEEEE. CDR3 size: 18 residues. Trimming shortened V by 1 base and J by 1 base, and 19 bases separated the two germline ends. The CDR3 bases are TGTGCCAGCAGCTTGTCTCCAGTCGGGACACGGGGCACAGATACGCAGTATTTT. Translated: CASSLSPVGTRGTDTQYF.

DNA of the CDR3: TGTGCCAGCAGTTTATACGGGGTGATCAACACTGAAGCTTTCTTT. Translated, it gives CASSLYGVINTEAFF. The V call is TRBV28, the J call TRBJ1-1; D is undetermined. This CDR3 region has 15 residues. Germline lookup yields CDR1 MDHEN and CDR2 SYDVKM. V dropped 1 base and J dropped 2 bases, with 11 bases sitting between them. The whole variable domain, remainder taken from reference TRBV28 and TRBJ1-1, is DVKVTQSSRYLVKRTGEKVFLECVQDMDHENMFWYRQDPGLGLRLIYFSYDVKMKEKGDIPEGYSVSREKKERFSLILESASTNQTSMYLCASSLYGVINTEAFFGQGTRLTVV.

The V gene is TRBV5-4, the J gene TRBJ1-5; 7 positions agree with TRBD1. The V and J ends lost 4 bases and 7 bases, in that order; junction bases with no gene match: 5. The CDR3 totals 13 residues. Germline assignment: CDR1 SGHNT and CDR2 YYREEE (reference sequence). The CDR3 nucleotides read TGTGCCAGCAGCACAGGGGAAGAGCAGCCCCAGCATTTT. Translating gives CASSTGEEQPQHF.

The chain links TRBV6-1 to TRBJ2-1, with D unresolved. Germline V gives CDR1 MNHNS, CDR2 SASEGT. The length of the CDR3 is 14 residues. Trimming cost V 7 bases and J 7 bases, with 17 bases left between them. CDR3 amino acids: CASNGWMVGNEQFF. The CDR3 DNA is TGTGCCAGCAACGGTTGGATGGTCGGGAATGAGCAGTTCTTC.

This chain joins TRBV7-2 and TRBJ2-2; D is ambiguous. Germline V gene lookup returns CDR1 SGHTA and CDR2 FQGNSA. V dropped 0 bases and J dropped 4 bases, with 12 bases sitting between them. This CDR3 is 16 amino acids long. The CDR3 coding sequence is TGTGCCAGCAGCTTAGCTGGGTTCGTAAGCACCGGGGAGCTGTTTTTT. Translation: CASSLAGFVSTGELFF.

This chain uses TRBV19 with TRBJ2-2; D not certain. The CDR3 is made up of 11 amino acids. Germline V CDR1 and CDR2: LNHDA, SQIVND (reference sequence). The ends were cut back, 9 bases at V and 2 bases at J, with 4 bases in the middle. The CDR3 here is CASGNTGELFF. The DNA for the CDR3 is TGTGCCAGCGGAAACACCGGGGAGCTGTTTTTT.

The chain uses TRBV4-2 and TRBJ1-6; TRBD1 aligns across 7 bases. The ends lost 0 bases at V and 7 bases at J; junction bases unmatched: 6. Germline loops: CDR1 LGHNA, CDR2 YNFKEQ. CDR3 size: 16 residues. CDR3 sequence (DNA): TGTGCCAGCAGCCAAGATCCCGGGACAGACAATTCACCCCTCCACTTT. Translation gives CASSQDPGTDNSPLHF.

The chain uses TRBV7-9 and TRBJ2-1, with TRBD2 matching 8 bases. Trimming at V came to 4 bases and at J to 8 bases, leaving 1 base not matched to a gene. This CDR3 is 12 amino acids long. Per germline, CDR1 SEHNR and CDR2 FQNEAQ (reference sequence). As DNA, the CDR3 is TGTGCCAGCAGCTCGGGAGGGGATGAGCAGTTCTTC. Translated, it gives CASSSGGDEQFF.

This chain links TRBV28 with TRBJ1-2, with 8 bases that match TRBD1. Per the germline V gene, CDR1 is MDHEN and CDR2 is SYDVKM. The CDR3 contains 15 residues. V dropped 4 bases and J dropped 8; count of bases not matched to a gene: 12. In DNA, the CDR3 is TGTGCCAGCAGTTCTCTTGACAGGGGTAATAGAGGCTACACCTTC. This codes for CASSSLDRGNRGYTF.

The V call is TRBV28, the J call TRBJ1-1; perhaps TRBD1 as D (5 bases). The CDR3 has 12 residues. Germline V gene lookup returns CDR1 MDHEN and CDR2 SYDVKM. Between the trimmed V and J ends, which lost 7 bases and 1 base, there was a span of 7 bases. The CDR3: CASTDRNTEAFF. CDR3 DNA sequence: TGTGCCAGCACCGACAGGAACACTGAAGCTTTCTTT.

This clone was seen just once. The rearrangement uses TRBV7-7 and TRBJ2-7; 8 bases are a match to TRBD2. The CDR3 totals 13 residues. Germline V gene data show CDR1 as SSHAT and CDR2 as FNYEAQ (reference sequence). Trimming took 4 bases from V and 6 from J; bases not matched to a gene: 5. The CDR3: CASSSGGVGEQYF. The CDR3 DNA reads as TGTGCCAGCAGCTCGGGAGGGGTTGGCGAGCAGTACTTC.

The rearrangement joins TRBV18 to TRBJ1-5; 8 nucleotides agree with TRBD1. Trimming took 3 bases from V and 5 from J; bases not matched to a gene: 6. The CDR3 spans 15 residues. Germline assignment: CDR1 KGHSH and CDR2 LQKENI. The CDR3 DNA reads as TGTGCCAGCTCACCCGCGGACAGGGCCGATCAGCCCCAGCATTTT. Translated, it gives CASSPADRADQPQHF.

This clone has just a few counts. The rearrangement joins TRBV6-6 to TRBJ1-4; tentatively, D is TRBD1 (5 bases). From germline, CDR1 is MNHNY and CDR2 SVGAGI (reference sequence). V was cut by 0 bases and J by 4 bases, with 6 bases left in between. The CDR3 loop spans 14 amino acids. The CDR3 DNA reads as TGTGCCAGCAGTTACTCGACAGATAATGAAAAACTGTTTTTT. Protein product: CASSYSTDNEKLFF.

The chain recombines TRBV25-1 with TRBJ1-1; TRBD1 is a possible D gene (6 bases). V was cut by 8 bases and J by 4 bases, with 14 bases left in between. The germline gives CDR1 MGHDK, CDR2 SYGVNS. The length of the CDR3 is 13 residues. The CDR3, as DNA: TGTGCCAGCCTTTACAGGGACGGCACTGAAGCTTTCTTT. Its protein product is CASLYRDGTEAFF.

This chain uses TRBV12-5 with TRBJ2-5; no clear D. Germline V gene lookup returns CDR1 LGHNT and CDR2 FRNRAP. The CDR3 consists of 13 residues. V lost 2 bases, J lost 5 bases, and 9 bases lay in between. Written as DNA, the CDR3 is TGTGCTAGTGGTTTGCTTCCCGGGGAGACCCAGTACTTC. It is translated as CASGLLPGETQYF.

This chain uses TRBV18 with TRBJ1-2; D perhaps matches TRBD1 (6 bases). The CDR3 is 13 residues long. The germline V gene encodes CDR1 KGHSH and CDR2 LQKENI. The V gene lost 4 bases and the J gene lost 3 bases, with 9 bases spanning the gap. The CDR3 loop is CASSRGADYGYTF. The CDR3 DNA reads TGTGCCAGCTCACGGGGGGCGGACTATGGCTACACCTTC.

This clone was detected only a few times. The genes are TRBV18 and TRBJ1-2; D is uncertain. CDR1 KGHSH and CDR2 LQKENI come from the germline V gene. V was clipped by 1 base and J by 7 bases, with 7 bases between them. CDR3 length: 12 amino acids. The CDR3 DNA is TGTGCCAGCTCACCACAGAGGGCTGGCTACACCTTC. Residues: CASSPQRAGYTF.

This sequence joins TRBV7-9 and TRBJ2-1; 9 bases agree with TRBD2. The CDR3 sequence is 17 residues long. Trimming took 1 base from V and 1 from J; bases not matched to a gene: 5. Per the germline V gene, CDR1 is SEHNR and CDR2 is FQNEAQ (reference sequence). CDR3 region: CASSLGASGTSYNEQFF. The CDR3 nucleotides are TGTGCCAGCAGCTTAGGAGCTAGCGGGACATCCTACAATGAGCAGTTCTTC. The full variable domain, its missing parts supplied by reference TRBV7-9 and TRBJ2-1, is DTGVSQNPRHKITKRGQNVTFRCDPISEHNRLYWYRQTLGQGPEFLTYFQNEAQLEKSRLLSDRFSAERPKGSFSTLEIQRTEQGDSAMYLCASSLGASGTSYNEQFFGPGTRLTVL.

The gene calls are TRBV19 and TRBJ2-1; D is perhaps TRBD2 (6 bases). Trimming pared 4 bases from V and 8 bases from J, leaving 18 bases between. CDR1 and CDR2 from the germline V gene are LNHDA and SQIVND (reference sequence). The CDR3 has 15 amino acids. In DNA, the CDR3 is TGTGCCAGTAGTACGCCGGGACTTCTAAGCTATGAGCAGTTCTTC. Translated: CASSTPGLLSYEQFF.

V usage is TRBV9 and J usage is TRBJ2-7; the D is unclear. The germline gives CDR1 SGDLS, CDR2 YYNGEE. V was clipped by 0 bases and J by 4 bases, with 11 bases between them. The CDR3 consists of 14 residues. CDR3 protein: CASSVAAGAYEQYF. The CDR3 bases are TGTGCCAGCAGCGTAGCAGCAGGCGCATACGAGCAGTACTTC.

This chain links TRBV7-8 with TRBJ2-7; 13 bases are a match to TRBD2. This CDR3 comprises 16 residues. Germline V gene sequence: CDR1 SGHVS, CDR2 FQNEAQ. Trimming at V came to 5 bases and at J to 4 bases, leaving 8 bases not matched to a gene. The CDR3: CASSPGTSGKGYEQYF. Written as DNA, the CDR3 is TGTGCCAGCAGCCCGGGGACTAGCGGGAAAGGGTACGAGCAGTACTTC.

The chain carries TRBV5-4 and TRBJ1-3; D unresolved. Trimming pared 3 bases from V and 0 bases from J, leaving 16 bases between. Germline V lookup: CDR1 SGHNT, CDR2 YYREEE (reference sequence). The CDR3 runs 17 residues. CDR3 sequence reads: CASSSASGPLSGNTIYF. CDR3 DNA sequence: TGTGCCAGCAGCTCCGCCTCCGGGCCCCTCTCTGGAAACACCATATATTTT. The full variable domain, its missing parts supplied by reference TRBV5-4 and TRBJ1-3, is ETGVTQSPTHLIKTRGQQVTLRCSSQSGHNTVSWYQQALGQGPQFIFQYYREEENGRGNFPPRFSGLQFPNYSSELNVNALELDDSALYLCASSSASGPLSGNTIYFGEGSWLTVV.